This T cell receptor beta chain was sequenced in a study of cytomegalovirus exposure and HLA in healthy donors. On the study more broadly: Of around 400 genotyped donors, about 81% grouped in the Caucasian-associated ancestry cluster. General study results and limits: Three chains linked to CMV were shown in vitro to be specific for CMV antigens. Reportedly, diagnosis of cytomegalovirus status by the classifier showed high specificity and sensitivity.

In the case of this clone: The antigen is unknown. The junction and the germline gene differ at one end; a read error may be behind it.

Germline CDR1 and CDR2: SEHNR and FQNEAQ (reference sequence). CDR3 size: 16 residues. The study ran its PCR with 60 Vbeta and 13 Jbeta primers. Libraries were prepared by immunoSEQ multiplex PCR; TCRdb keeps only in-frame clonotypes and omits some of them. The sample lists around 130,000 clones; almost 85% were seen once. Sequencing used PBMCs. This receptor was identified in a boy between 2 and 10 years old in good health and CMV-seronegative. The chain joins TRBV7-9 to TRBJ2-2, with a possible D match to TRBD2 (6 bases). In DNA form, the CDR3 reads TGTTCCAGCAGCTTAGAAGGCGGGGCCGCGGGCGGGGAGCTGTTTTTT. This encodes CSSSLEGGAAGGELFF.